What follows describes a single T cell receptor beta chain. Its antigen is unknown. The sample holds no much larger clone one base away, and base qualities are not on file. The sample comes from a study of OX40 agonist ivuxolimab in advanced cancers. About the investigation overall: Ivuxolimab was a fully human IgG2 agonistic monoclonal antibody targeting the costimulatory receptor OX40 (CD134). Intravenous ivuxolimab was administered to patients every 2 weeks at six dose levels: 0.01, 0.1, 0.3, 1.5, 3 and 10 mg/kg. Of the roughly 51 dose-escalation patients, hepatocellular carcinoma was present in approximately 20, melanoma in approximately 15, renal cell carcinoma in 9 and head and neck cancer in 9. In the dose-escalation cohort, approximately 83% of patients were male, and the mean age was 60 years with a range of roughly 20 to 85. Patients were allowed to have had prior anti-PD-1, anti-PD-L1 or anti-CTLA-4 therapy, and 30% to 40% of the dose-escalation patients had previously received checkpoint inhibitors. Three dose-escalation patients achieved partial responses, one with hepatocellular carcinoma and two with cutaneous melanoma. Peripheral TCRbeta sequencing aimed to test whether ivuxolimab altered TCR sequence diversity and caused clonal T-cell expansion. The paper describes the monotherapy dose-escalation part (N of about 52 patients) of the phase I trial of ivuxolimab. Findings and caveats that apply to the study as a whole: Low levels of normalized T-cell clonal expansion were also shown by some nonresponding patients. In the 0.1-3.0 mg/kg groups, partial responders were among the patients with the lowest normalized peripheral clonal expansion, particularly in CD8+ T cells. The antigen specificity of the peripheral T cells that underwent clonal expansion was not determined. At doses of 0.1 to 3.0 mg/kg, clonal expansion of both CD4+ and CD8+ blood T cells was observed from baseline to week 6. After ivuxolimab, more expanded clones were found on average in CD8+ T cells than in CD4+ T cells.

The trial excluded patients who had a history of autoimmune disease or were on systemic immunosuppression. Peripheral blood for TCR sequencing was drawn from every dose cohort at baseline, at cycle 4 day 1 and at cycle 7 day 1. Samples were obtained from an open-label, multicenter, first-in-human phase I dose-escalation trial of ivuxolimab. Adults with locally advanced or metastatic melanoma, renal cell, hepatocellular, or head and neck squamous cell carcinoma were enrolled in the trial. Before TCR sequencing, CD4+ T cells and CD8+ T cells were sorted from peripheral blood as separate populations. Genomic DNA was extracted from sorted cells for sequencing of the TCRbeta CDR3 region. The immunoSEQ Assay was used to sequence the TCRbeta CDR3 regions. In its TCRdb copy, this immuneACCESS table keeps in-frame sequences only and misses some clones. Where compared with another copy, unresolved V genes explain less than half of these, and the others have no known cause. The table for this sample lists more than 80,000 clones; roughly 93% of them were counted only once. About 0.3% of the sample lies in the top ten.

In the germline V gene, CDR1 corresponds to LGHNA and CDR2 to YNFKEQ. V is cut by 1 base and J by 5 bases, and the space between the germline ends is 17 bases. Its CDR3 holds 16 amino acids, cysteine through phenylalanine. The entry retains the CDR3 DNA only, 48 bases that are in frame from base 1. The origin of this receptor is an adult with an advanced solid tumor such as melanoma, head and neck, liver or kidney cancer. Material: CD4+ or CD8+ T cells sorted from blood, obtained in a trial of the OX40 agonist ivuxolimab. The receptor chain draws on TRBV4-2 and TRBJ2-5, with the D call perhaps TRBD1 or TRBD2, as 5 bases match in each case. The nucleotide sequence reads TGTGCCAGCAGCCAAGGAGTTGCGGGCAGGGTTGAGACCCAGTACTTC. It encodes CASSQGVAGRVETQYF.